The clone carrying this T cell receptor beta chain was counted only a few times. The target antigen is unknown. The sample originates from a study of blood T cells in healthy people across ages. Findings and limits, study-wide: Naive and antigen-experienced cells were not separated, limiting conclusive comparison.

A second 7 to 11 cycle PCR used barcoded and J-beta primers. TCRdb independently ran MiXCR on the 5' RACE reads; one entry per CDR3 protein. The table includes around 1,000,000 distinct CDR3 sequences, approximately 25% detected once. Germline loops: CDR1 SQVTM, CDR2 ANQGSEA. This CDR3 has 12 amino acids. The sample was also reused in another study, on T cells of mothers and their children. That report notes: Among related mother-child pairs, overlap was slightly higher than in unrelated pairs, though not significantly.

Input material: blood. The sequence derives from a girl aged 2 to 9 in good health. The J gene is TRBJ2-7, the V gene TRBV29-1, with D possibly TRBD1 on 6 matching bases. The J call is doubtful: the DNA matches TRBJ2-5 better. CDR3 DNA: TGCAGCGCCTACAGGGCGGAAGAGACCCAGTACTTC. Residues: CSAYRAEETQYF.